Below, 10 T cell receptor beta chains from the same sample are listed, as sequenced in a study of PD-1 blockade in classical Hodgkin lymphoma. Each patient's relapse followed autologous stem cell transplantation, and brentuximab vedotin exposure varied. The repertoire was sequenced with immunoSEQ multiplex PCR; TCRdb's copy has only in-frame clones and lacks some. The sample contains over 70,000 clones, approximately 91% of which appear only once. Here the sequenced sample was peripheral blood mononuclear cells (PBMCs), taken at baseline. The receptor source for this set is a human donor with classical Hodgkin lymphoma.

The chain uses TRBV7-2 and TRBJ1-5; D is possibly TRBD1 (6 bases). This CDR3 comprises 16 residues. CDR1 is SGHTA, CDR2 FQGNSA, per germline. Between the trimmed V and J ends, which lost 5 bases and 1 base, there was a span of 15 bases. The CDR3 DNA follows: TGTGCCAGCAGCCTCCAGGCGGGGGCCAGCAATCAGCCCCAGCATTTT. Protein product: CASSLQAGASNQPQHF.

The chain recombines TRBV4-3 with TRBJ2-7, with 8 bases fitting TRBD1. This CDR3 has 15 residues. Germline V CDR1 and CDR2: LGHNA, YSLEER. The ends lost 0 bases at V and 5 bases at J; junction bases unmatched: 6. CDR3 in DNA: TGCGCCAGCAGCCAAGAATATTACAGGGGGGACGAGCAGTACTTC. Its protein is CASSQEYYRGDEQYF.

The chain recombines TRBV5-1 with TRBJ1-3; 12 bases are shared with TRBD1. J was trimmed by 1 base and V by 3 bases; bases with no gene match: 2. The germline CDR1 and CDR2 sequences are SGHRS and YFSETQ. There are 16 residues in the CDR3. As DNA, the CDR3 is TGCGCCAGCAGCTGGGGACAGGGGGCTTCTGGAAACACCATATATTTT. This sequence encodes CASSWGQGASGNTIYF.

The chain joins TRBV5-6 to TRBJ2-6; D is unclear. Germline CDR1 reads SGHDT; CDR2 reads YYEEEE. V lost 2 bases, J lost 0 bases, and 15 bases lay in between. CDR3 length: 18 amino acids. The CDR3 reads CASSLTLVILSGANVLTF. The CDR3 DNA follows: TGTGCCAGCAGCTTAACCCTTGTAATCCTCTCTGGGGCCAACGTCCTGACTTTC.

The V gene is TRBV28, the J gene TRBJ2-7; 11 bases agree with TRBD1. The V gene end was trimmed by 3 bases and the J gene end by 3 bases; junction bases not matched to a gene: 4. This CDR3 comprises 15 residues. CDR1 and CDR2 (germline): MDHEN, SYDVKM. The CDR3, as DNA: TGTGCCAGCAGTTTGTCCGGGACAGGGGGCTACGAGCAGTACTTC. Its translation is CASSLSGTGGYEQYF.

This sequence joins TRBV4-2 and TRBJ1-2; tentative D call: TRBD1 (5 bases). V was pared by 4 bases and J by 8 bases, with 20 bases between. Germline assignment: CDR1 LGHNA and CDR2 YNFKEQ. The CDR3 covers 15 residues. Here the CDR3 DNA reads TGTGCCAGCAGCCCAGGATTGCAGGGAATTCAGGGCTACACCTTC. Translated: CASSPGLQGIQGYTF.

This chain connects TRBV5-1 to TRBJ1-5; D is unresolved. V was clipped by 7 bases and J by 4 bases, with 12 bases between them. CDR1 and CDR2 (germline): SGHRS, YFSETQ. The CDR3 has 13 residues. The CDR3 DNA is TGCGCCAGCGGAGGGATAAGTAATCAGCCCCAGCATTTT. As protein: CASGGISNQPQHF.

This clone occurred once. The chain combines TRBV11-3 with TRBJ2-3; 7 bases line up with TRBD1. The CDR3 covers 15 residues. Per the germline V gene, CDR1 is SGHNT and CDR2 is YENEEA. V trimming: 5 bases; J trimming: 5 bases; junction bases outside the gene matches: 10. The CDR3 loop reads CASSNPGTEGDTQYF. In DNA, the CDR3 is TGTGCCAGCAGCAACCCCGGGACAGAAGGAGATACGCAGTATTTT.

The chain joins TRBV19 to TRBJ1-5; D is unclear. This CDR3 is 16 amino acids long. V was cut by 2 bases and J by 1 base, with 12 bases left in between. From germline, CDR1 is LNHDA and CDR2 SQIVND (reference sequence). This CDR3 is CASSIIVTSSNQPQHF. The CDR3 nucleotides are TGTGCCAGTAGTATAATCGTGACCTCCAGCAATCAGCCCCAGCATTTT.

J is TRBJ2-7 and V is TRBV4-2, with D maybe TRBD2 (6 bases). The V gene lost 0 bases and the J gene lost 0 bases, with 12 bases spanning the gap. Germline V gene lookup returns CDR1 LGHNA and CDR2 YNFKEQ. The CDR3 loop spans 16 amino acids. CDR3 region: CASSQEAASVSYEQYF. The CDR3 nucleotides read TGTGCCAGCAGCCAAGAGGCGGCTAGCGTCTCCTACGAGCAGTACTTC.